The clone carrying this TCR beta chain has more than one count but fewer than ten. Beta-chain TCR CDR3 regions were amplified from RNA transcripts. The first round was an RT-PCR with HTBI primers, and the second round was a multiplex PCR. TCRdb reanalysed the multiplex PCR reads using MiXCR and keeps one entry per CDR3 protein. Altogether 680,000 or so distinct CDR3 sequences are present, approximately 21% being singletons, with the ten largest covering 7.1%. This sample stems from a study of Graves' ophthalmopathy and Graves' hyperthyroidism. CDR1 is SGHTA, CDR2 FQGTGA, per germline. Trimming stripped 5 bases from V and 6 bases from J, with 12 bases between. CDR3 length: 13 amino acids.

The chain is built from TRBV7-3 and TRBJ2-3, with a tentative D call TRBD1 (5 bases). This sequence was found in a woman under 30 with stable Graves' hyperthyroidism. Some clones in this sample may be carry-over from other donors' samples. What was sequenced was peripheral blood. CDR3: CASSPGAADTQYF. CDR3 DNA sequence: TGTGCCAGCAGCCCTGGGGCGGCTGATACGCAGTATTTT.